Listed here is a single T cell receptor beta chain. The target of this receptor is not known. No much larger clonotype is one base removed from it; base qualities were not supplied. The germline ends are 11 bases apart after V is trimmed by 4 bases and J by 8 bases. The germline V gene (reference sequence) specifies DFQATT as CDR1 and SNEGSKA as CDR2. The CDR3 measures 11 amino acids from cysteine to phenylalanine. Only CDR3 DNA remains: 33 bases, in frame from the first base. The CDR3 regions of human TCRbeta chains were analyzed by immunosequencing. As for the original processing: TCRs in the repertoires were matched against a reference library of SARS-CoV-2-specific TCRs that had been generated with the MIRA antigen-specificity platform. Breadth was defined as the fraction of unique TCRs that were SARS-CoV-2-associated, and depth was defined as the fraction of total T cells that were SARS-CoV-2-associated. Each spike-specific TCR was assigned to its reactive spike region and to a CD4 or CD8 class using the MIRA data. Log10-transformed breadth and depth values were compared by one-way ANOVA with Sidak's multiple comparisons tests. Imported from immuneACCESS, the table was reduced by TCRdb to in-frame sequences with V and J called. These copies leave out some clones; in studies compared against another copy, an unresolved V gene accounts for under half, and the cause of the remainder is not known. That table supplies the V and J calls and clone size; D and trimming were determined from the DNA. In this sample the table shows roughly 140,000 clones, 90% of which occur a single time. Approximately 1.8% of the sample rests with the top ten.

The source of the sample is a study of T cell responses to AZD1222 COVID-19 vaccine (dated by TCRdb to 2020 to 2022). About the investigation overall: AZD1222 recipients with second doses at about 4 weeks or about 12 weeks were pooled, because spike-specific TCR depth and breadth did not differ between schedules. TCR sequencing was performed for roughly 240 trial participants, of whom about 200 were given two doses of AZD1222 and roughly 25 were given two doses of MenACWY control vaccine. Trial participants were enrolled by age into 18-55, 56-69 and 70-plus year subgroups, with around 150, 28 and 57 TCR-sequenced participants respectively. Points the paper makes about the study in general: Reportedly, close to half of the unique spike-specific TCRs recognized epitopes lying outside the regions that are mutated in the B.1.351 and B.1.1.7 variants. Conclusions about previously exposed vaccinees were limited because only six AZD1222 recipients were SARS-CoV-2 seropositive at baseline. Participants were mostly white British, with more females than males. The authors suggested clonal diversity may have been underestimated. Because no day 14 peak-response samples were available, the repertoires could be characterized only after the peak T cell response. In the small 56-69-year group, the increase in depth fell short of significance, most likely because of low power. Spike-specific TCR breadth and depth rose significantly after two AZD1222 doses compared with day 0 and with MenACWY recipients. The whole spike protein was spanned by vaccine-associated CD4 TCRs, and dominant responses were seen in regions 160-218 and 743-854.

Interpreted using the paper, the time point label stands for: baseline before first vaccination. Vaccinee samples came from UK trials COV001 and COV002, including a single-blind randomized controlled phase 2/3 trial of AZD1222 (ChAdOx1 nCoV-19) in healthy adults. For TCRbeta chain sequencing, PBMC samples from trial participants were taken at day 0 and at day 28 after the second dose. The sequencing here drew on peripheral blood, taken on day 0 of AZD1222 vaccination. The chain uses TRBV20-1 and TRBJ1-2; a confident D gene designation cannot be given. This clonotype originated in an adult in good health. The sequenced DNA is TGCAGTGCTAACCGAGGAACGGGCTACACCTTC. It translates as CSANRGTGYTF.